Presented here are 20 T cell receptor beta chains from one specimen sequenced in a study of CD8 T cells in ankylosing spondylitis. In TCRdb, the 5' RACE reads were re-called with MiXCR into one record per CDR3 protein. The data show around 210,000 distinct CDR3 sequences, roughly 8.2% seen once. Sequencing input: blood, either unsorted or a sorted T cell fraction (not recorded which). Every receptor here comes from a female donor with ankylosing spondylitis or in good health (not recorded which).

This clonotype was counted ten times or more. The V call is TRBV7-2, the J call TRBJ2-3; D possibly uses TRBD1 or TRBD2 (5 bases each). The germline V gene encodes CDR1 SGHTA and CDR2 FQGNSA. Trimming removed 6 bases from V and 0 bases from J, with 16 bases in between. The CDR3 is 16 amino acids. The DNA for the CDR3 is TGTGCCAGCAGTCCCCTTGGGACCCCTAGCACAGATACGCAGTATTTT. Its protein is CASSPLGTPSTDTQYF.

This clonotype has at least ten counts. The chain employs TRBV11-1 and TRBJ1-1; D is perhaps TRBD1 (5 bases). The length of the CDR3 is 14 residues. CDR1 SGHAT and CDR2 FQDESV come from the germline V gene (reference sequence). V dropped 2 bases and J dropped 5 bases, with 12 bases sitting between them. The CDR3, as DNA: TGTGCCAGCAGCTTAATAGCAGGGAGGACTGAAGCTTTCTTT. Translating it yields CASSLIAGRTEAFF. Complete variable domain (other parts from reference TRBV11-1 and TRBJ1-1): EAEVAQSPRYKITEKSQAVAFWCDPISGHATLYWYRQILGQGPELLVQFQDESVVDDSQLPKDRFSAERLKGVDSTLKIQPAELGDSAMYLCASSLIAGRTEAFFGQGTRLTVV.

This clonotype has at least ten counts. The germline gene is not matched at one end of the junction; a read error may be the cause. The rearrangement links TRBV12-3 or TRBV12-4 to TRBJ1-2, with D perhaps matching TRBD1 (5 bases). The CDR3 is 13 amino acids. This chain's CDR3 is CASSPMLGENSSF. The CDR3 coding sequence is TGTGCCAGCAGCCCTATGCTGGGGGAAAATTCCTCCTTC.

This clonotype was seen at least ten times. This chain uses TRBV5-1 with TRBJ2-7; possibly TRBD1 for D (5 bases). CDR1 and CDR2 from the germline V gene are SGHRS and YFSETQ. Trimming stripped 5 bases from V and 2 bases from J, with 17 bases between. The CDR3 consists of 15 residues. The CDR3 DNA sequence: TGCGCCAGCAGAATTGCGGTGTCAGGGCCCTACGAGCAGTACTTC. Its translation: CASRIAVSGPYEQYF.

The table lists this clonotype with many counts. V and J are TRBV15 and TRBJ2-1; 8 bases agree with TRBD2. Unmatched junction bases numbered 7, after V lost 4 bases and J lost 5 bases. The CDR3 has 15 residues. The germline V gene encodes CDR1 LNHNV and CDR2 YYDKDF (reference sequence). For the CDR3, the DNA is TGTGCCACCAGCACACCTTCGGGACTAGACAATGAGCAGTTCTTC. Its protein product is CATSTPSGLDNEQFF.

This clonotype has at least ten counts. The chain has TRBV29-1 and TRBJ1-2, with D possibly being TRBD1 (6 bases). Germline V gene data show CDR1 as SQVTM and CDR2 as ANQGSEA. The CDR3 is made up of 11 amino acids. The V and J ends lost 4 bases and 8 bases respectively, with 11 bases between them. The CDR3 loop reads CSVVRTEGYTF. CDR3 bases: TGCAGCGTTGTTCGGACAGAGGGCTACACCTTC.

In this sample, this clonotype turned up many times. The rearrangement links TRBV6-1 to TRBJ1-5; a possible D gene is TRBD1 (6 bases). CDR1 is MNHNS, CDR2 SASEGT, per germline. V lost 6 bases and J lost 3, with 12 bases in between. This CDR3 is 14 amino acids long. The CDR3 DNA follows: TGTGCCAGCAGCCGGGGGGCCGACAATCAGCCCCAGCATTTT. It translates to CASSRGADNQPQHF.

The chain has TRBV7-9 and TRBJ2-1; D call uncertain. Germline CDR1 and CDR2: SEHNR and FQNEAQ (reference sequence). V lost 1 base to trimming and J lost 2 bases, with 9 bases between them. This CDR3 comprises 15 residues. DNA for the CDR3: TGTGCCAGCAGCTTAGAGGAGATCCCCTACAATGAGCAGTTCTTC. Amino acids: CASSLEEIPYNEQFF.

In this sample, this clonotype turned up many times. In DNA, the CDR3 is TGCAGTGCTAGTTGGTCTAGCGTACAAGAGACCCAGTACTTC. It codes for CSASWSSVQETQYF. This rearrangement joins TRBV20-1 to TRBJ2-5; possible D gene TRBD2, 6 bases. CDR1 is DFQATT and CDR2 is SNEGSKA in the germline V gene (reference sequence). Trimming removed 3 bases at V and 2 bases at J, with 13 bases between. The CDR3 is 14 residues long.

This clonotype was counted many times. The chain employs TRBV12-3 or TRBV12-4 and TRBJ1-3, with a tentative D call TRBD1 (5 bases). This CDR3 has 16 residues. V lost 0 bases and J 0 bases, leaving 9 bases between the germline ends. The CDR3 here is CASSLANRISGNTIYF. CDR3 nucleotides: TGTGCCAGCAGTTTAGCCAACAGGATCTCTGGAAACACCATATATTTT.

There are many counts of this clonotype. The V call is TRBV7-2, the J call TRBJ2-1, with unresolved D. The CDR3 runs 14 residues. The V and J ends lost 4 bases and 4 bases respectively, with 11 bases between them. Germline loops: CDR1 SGHTA, CDR2 FQGNSA. The CDR3 reads CASSYGAFYNEQFF. The CDR3 DNA sequence: TGTGCCAGCAGCTACGGAGCATTTTACAATGAGCAGTTCTTC.

The table lists this clonotype with many counts. This chain joins TRBV4-3 and TRBJ1-5; D not resolved. Germline CDR1 LGHNA, CDR2 YSLEER. The CDR3 is 13 residues long. V lost 1 base and J 4 bases, leaving 5 bases between the germline ends. Here the CDR3 DNA reads TGCGCCAGCAGCCAAGGGCTTAATCAGCCCCAGCATTTT. Translation: CASSQGLNQPQHF.

This clonotype was seen at least ten times. The chain employs TRBV24-1 and TRBJ2-1; 11 positions match TRBD2. The CDR3 has 16 residues. Trimming at V came to 3 bases and at J to 5 bases, leaving 5 bases not matched to a gene. Germline V gene data show CDR1 as KGHDR and CDR2 as SFDVKD. CDR3 residues: CATSDPGTSGNNEQFF. CDR3 DNA sequence: TGTGCCACCAGTGATCCCGGGACTAGCGGTAACAATGAGCAGTTCTTC.

This clonotype was detected many times. The chain combines TRBV12-3 or TRBV12-4 with TRBJ1-1; perhaps TRBD1 as D (5 bases). Trimming left V 7 bases short and J 9 bases short, with 21 bases between. This CDR3 is built from 14 residues. The CDR3 DNA is TGTGCCAGCAAAACTCCACAGGCGGATTTTAAAGCTTTCTTT. Translation gives CASKTPQADFKAFF.

Many counts were recorded for this clonotype. The chain carries TRBV20-1 and TRBJ1-5; 7 nucleotides align to TRBD1. Germline V gene sequence: CDR1 DFQATT, CDR2 SNEGSKA (reference sequence). V gave up 0 bases and J gave up 3 bases; unmatched junction bases: 2. The CDR3 is 14 residues long. The CDR3 coding sequence is TGCAGTGCTAGAGAGACAGGGACCAATCAGCCCCAGCATTTT. Translation: CSARETGTNQPQHF.

This clonotype was found many times. The genes are TRBV5-1 and TRBJ2-1, with 9 bases aligning to TRBD2. Germline loops: CDR1 SGHRS, CDR2 YFSETQ. The CDR3 is made up of 18 amino acids. Unmatched junction bases numbered 10, after V lost 0 bases and J lost 3 bases. CDR3 region: CASSLVAGGPGIYNEQFF. The CDR3 region has the DNA TGCGCCAGCAGCTTGGTGGCGGGAGGGCCGGGGATCTACAATGAGCAGTTCTTC.

This clonotype was seen many times. The chain joins TRBV7-6 to TRBJ2-1; D possibly corresponds to TRBD2 (5 bases). Trimming stripped 2 bases from V and 15 bases from J, with 17 bases between. In germline, CDR1 is SGHVS, CDR2 FNYEAQ. The CDR3 covers 13 residues. CDR3 protein: CASSLRERDDLFF. CDR3 nucleotides: TGTGCCAGCAGCTTAAGGGAGAGGGATGATCTGTTCTTC. Looking up the rest from reference TRBV7-6 and TRBJ2-1 gives the full variable domain: GAGVSQSPRYKVTKRGQDVALRCDPISGHVSLYWYRQALGQGPEFLTYFNYEAQQDKSGLPNDRFSAERPEGSISTLTIQRTEQRDSAMYRCASSLRERDDLFFGPGTRLTVL.

This chain uses TRBV7-2 with TRBJ1-6, with TRBD1 as a possible D gene (5 bases). Germline CDR1 SGHTA, CDR2 FQGNSA. The V end lost 1 base, the J end lost 7 bases, and 14 bases lay between the germline ends. The CDR3 runs 16 residues. Written as DNA, the CDR3 is TGTGCCAGCAGCTTAGACTGGGACGCCAGGAATTCACCCCTCCACTTT. Its protein product is CASSLDWDARNSPLHF.

This clonotype came up many times. The CDR3 DNA is TGTGCCTTTGGAGGCTTTAGCCAAATTAATTCGCCGAACACCGGGGAGCTGTTTTTT. Amino acid sequence: CAFGGFSQINSPNTGELFF. The V gene is TRBV30, the J gene TRBJ2-2; possibly TRBD2 for D (5 bases). V was cut by 7 bases and J by 0 bases, with 27 bases left in between. The germline V gene has CDR1 GTSNPN and CDR2 SVGIG (reference sequence). The CDR3 covers 19 residues.

This CDR3 reads CASQTGNEQFF. The CDR3 DNA reads as TGTGCCAGTCAGACAGGGAATGAGCAGTTCTTC. The chain links TRBV7-9 to TRBJ2-1; TRBD1 matches at 7 bases. The V segment lost 9 bases and the J segment 7 bases; nucleotides outside the gene matches: 3. The germline CDR1 and CDR2 sequences are SEHNR and FQNEAQ (reference sequence). This CDR3 spans 11 amino acids.